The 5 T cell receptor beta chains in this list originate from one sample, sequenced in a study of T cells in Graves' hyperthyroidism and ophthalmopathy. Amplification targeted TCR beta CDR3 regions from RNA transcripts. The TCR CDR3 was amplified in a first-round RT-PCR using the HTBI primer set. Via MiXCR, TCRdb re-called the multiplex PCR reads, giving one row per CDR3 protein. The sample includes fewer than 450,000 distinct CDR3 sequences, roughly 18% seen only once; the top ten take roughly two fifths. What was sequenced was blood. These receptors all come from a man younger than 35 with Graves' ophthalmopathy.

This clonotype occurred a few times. CDR3 in DNA: TGTGCCAGCAGTTACTTCCTGTTGGGGGTTAGGGGCGAGCAGTACTTC. It encodes CASSYFLLGVRGEQYF. This rearrangement joins TRBV27 to TRBJ2-7; D could derive from TRBD1 or TRBD2 (5 bases each). CDR3 length: 16 amino acids. CDR1 is MNHEY and CDR2 is SMNVEV in the germline V gene (reference sequence). Trimming shortened V by 4 bases and J by 6 bases, and 22 bases separated the two germline ends.

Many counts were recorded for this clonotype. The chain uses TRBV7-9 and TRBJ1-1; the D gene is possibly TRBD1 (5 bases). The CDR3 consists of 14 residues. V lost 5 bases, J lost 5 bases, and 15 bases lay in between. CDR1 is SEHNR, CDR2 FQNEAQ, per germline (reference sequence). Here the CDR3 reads CASSRDASGTEAFF. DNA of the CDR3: TGTGCCAGCAGCCGGGACGCTAGTGGGACTGAAGCTTTCTTT.

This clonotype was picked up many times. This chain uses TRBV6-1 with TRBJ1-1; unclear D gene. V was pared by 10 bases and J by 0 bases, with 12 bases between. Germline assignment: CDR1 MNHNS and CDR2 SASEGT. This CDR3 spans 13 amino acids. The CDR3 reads CANARTMNTEAFF. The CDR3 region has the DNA TGTGCCAACGCACGGACCATGAACACTGAAGCTTTCTTT.

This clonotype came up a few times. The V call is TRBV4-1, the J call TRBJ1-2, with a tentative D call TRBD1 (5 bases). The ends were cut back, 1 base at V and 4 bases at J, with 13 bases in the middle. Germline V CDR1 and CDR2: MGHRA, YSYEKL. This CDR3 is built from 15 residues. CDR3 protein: CASSQVGPASYGYTF. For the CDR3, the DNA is TGCGCCAGCAGCCAAGTGGGACCCGCTAGCTATGGCTACACCTTC.

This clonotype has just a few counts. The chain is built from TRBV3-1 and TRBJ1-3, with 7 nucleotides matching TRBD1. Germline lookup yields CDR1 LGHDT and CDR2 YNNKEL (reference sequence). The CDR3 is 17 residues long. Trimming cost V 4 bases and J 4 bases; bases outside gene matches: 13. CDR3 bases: TGTGCCAGCAGCCCTCTTCTTGGTACAGGGGAGGGAAACACCATATATTTT. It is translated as CASSPLLGTGEGNTIYF.